The present T cell receptor beta chain was sequenced within a study of T cell responses to AZD1222 COVID-19 vaccine. Germline V gene sequence: CDR1 MNHEY, CDR2 SMNVEV (reference sequence). V lost 3 bases and J lost 8, with 23 bases in between. This CDR3 comprises 17 residues. Findings of the study overall: Clonal diversity was possibly underestimated, and the donors were mostly white British, with more females.

Some clones are missing from TCRdb's copy, which holds only in-frame ones; the method was immunoSEQ multiplex PCR. Here the sample spans under 200,000 clones, approximately 88% being singletons. For this clone: Antigen specificity is unknown.

The rearrangement joins TRBV27 to TRBJ2-1; D unresolved. This TCR was recovered from an adult who received the AZD1222 COVID-19 vaccine. Here the sequenced sample was peripheral blood, taken 28 days after the second AZD1222 dose. The CDR3 sequence is CASSFESTFQTQDEQFF. In nucleotides, the CDR3 is TGTGCCAGCAGTTTCGAATCGACGTTTCAAACCCAGGATGAGCAGTTCTTC.